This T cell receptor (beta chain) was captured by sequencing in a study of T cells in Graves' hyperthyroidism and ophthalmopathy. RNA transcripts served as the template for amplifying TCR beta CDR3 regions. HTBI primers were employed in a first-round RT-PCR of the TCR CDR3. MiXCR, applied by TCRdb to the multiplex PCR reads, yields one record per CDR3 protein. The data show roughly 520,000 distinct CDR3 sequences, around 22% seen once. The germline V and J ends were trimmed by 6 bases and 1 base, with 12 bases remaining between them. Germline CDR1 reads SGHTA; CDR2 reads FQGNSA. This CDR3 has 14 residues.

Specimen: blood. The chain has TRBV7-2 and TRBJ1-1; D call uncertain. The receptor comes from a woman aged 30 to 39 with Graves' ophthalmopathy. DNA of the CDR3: TGTGCCAGCAGTTCCTTGGCAGGGAACACTGAAGCTTTCTTT. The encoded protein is CASSSLAGNTEAFF.